The 26 T cell receptor beta chains below come from one sample, sequenced in a study of blood T cell repertoires in COVID-19 (dated by TCRdb to about 2020). The library relied on the immunoSEQ multiplex PCR assay. Drawn from immuneACCESS, this table holds only the in-frame rearrangements with V and J called that TCRdb kept. Clones are partly lost; checked studies trace under half to an unresolved V gene and leave the rest unexplained. Within this sample are under 70,000 clones, with approximately 80% of them counted one time only. The ten top clones hold 20% of the sample. The material sequenced was peripheral blood. The receptor source for this set is an elderly woman with active or convalescent COVID-19.

The chain recombines TRBV7-3 with TRBJ1-3, with 9 bases matching TRBD1. Germline CDR1 is SGHTA and CDR2 is FQGTGA. The CDR3 has 17 amino acids. Unmatched junction bases numbered 12, after V lost 5 bases and J lost 4 bases. DNA for the CDR3: TGTGCCAGCAGCCAACTAGGGACAGGGATGAGCGGAAACACCATATATTTT. Protein: CASSQLGTGMSGNTIYF.

The V gene is TRBV19, the J gene TRBJ1-1; 7 bases match TRBD1. Germline values: CDR1 LNHDA, CDR2 SQIVND (reference sequence). The V segment lost 8 bases and the J segment 10 bases; nucleotides outside the gene matches: 7. The CDR3 covers 11 residues. CDR3 protein: CASRDRVAAFF. The CDR3 nucleotides read TGTGCCAGTCGTGACAGGGTCGCAGCTTTCTTT.

The chain combines TRBV18 with TRBJ1-1; possibly TRBD1 for D (5 bases). Germline V gene sequence: CDR1 KGHSH, CDR2 LQKENI. The CDR3 contains 14 residues. Trimming pared 0 bases from V and 6 bases from J, leaving 11 bases between. The CDR3 region is CASSPPGGWAEAFF. The CDR3 coding sequence is TGTGCCAGCTCACCACCGGGGGGTTGGGCTGAAGCTTTCTTT.

The chain carries TRBV10-3 and TRBJ2-3; a weak D match, TRBD1 (5 bases). The germline V and J ends were trimmed by 6 bases and 0 bases, with 10 bases remaining between them. Germline V gives CDR1 ENHRY, CDR2 SYGVKD. The CDR3 covers 14 residues. This CDR3 reads CAIRSGISTDTQYF. Written as DNA, the CDR3 is TGTGCCATCAGGTCAGGGATTAGCACAGATACGCAGTATTTT.

This clone was found once. The V and J genes are TRBV19 and TRBJ1-5; D is possibly TRBD1 (6 bases). Trimming removed 3 bases from V and 2 bases from J, with 8 bases in between. CDR1 and CDR2 (germline): LNHDA, SQIVND (reference sequence). The CDR3 runs 14 residues. CDR3 amino acids: CASSIKGGNQPQHF. CDR3 DNA: TGTGCCAGTAGTATTAAGGGGGGCAATCAGCCCCAGCATTTT.

This rearrangement joins TRBV6-5 to TRBJ2-5, with 8 bases aligning to TRBD1. CDR1 MNHEY and CDR2 SVGAGI come from the germline V gene. The CDR3 consists of 15 residues. With 6 bases clipped from V and 1 base from J, the junction kept 7 bases outside the gene matches. In DNA form, the CDR3 reads TGTGCCAGCAGACGGACAGGGAATGGCCAAGAGACCCAGTACTTC. It encodes CASRRTGNGQETQYF.

At least ten counts were recorded for this clone. The J gene is TRBJ1-2, the V gene TRBV7-9, with TRBD1 matching over 7 bases. This CDR3 region has 14 residues. V shed 1 base and J 6 bases; nucleotides not matched to a gene: 5. Germline lookup yields CDR1 SEHNR and CDR2 FQNEAQ (reference sequence). The CDR3 reads CASSLDRGSDGYTF. In nucleotides, the CDR3 is TGTGCCAGCAGCTTAGACAGGGGCAGCGATGGCTACACCTTC.

The V call is TRBV19, the J call TRBJ1-3; D is unclear. CDR3 length: 15 residues. The germline V gene has CDR1 LNHDA and CDR2 SQIVND (reference sequence). V lost 8 bases and J 0 bases, leaving 14 bases between the germline ends. The CDR3 coding sequence is TGTGCCAGTCGGAGTTCGCCCCACTCTGGAAACACCATATATTTT. Amino acid sequence: CASRSSPHSGNTIYF.

This chain uses TRBV4-1 with TRBJ1-5; a weak D match, TRBD1 (6 bases). V gave up 3 bases and J gave up 6 bases, with 12 bases separating them. CDR1 and CDR2 (germline): MGHRA, YSYEKL. CDR3 length equals 14 residues. CDR3: CASSQRTEGQPQHF. The CDR3 nucleotides read TGCGCCAGCAGCCAGAGGACAGAGGGTCAGCCCCAGCATTTT.

The chain uses TRBV12-3 or TRBV12-4 and TRBJ2-7, with D possibly matching TRBD2 (6 bases). V was shortened by 5 bases and J by 3 bases, with 11 bases between the two germline ends. The CDR3 sequence is 13 residues long. The DNA of the CDR3 is TGTGCCAGCAGTCGGCGGGGTAGCTACGAGCAGTACTTC. Protein product: CASSRRGSYEQYF.

The genes are TRBV10-1 and TRBJ1-1; 7 nucleotides match TRBD1. The CDR3 consists of 15 residues. J lost 1 base, V lost 0 bases, and 2 bases had no gene match. Germline CDR1 reads WNHNN; CDR2 reads SYGVQD (reference sequence). The CDR3 DNA is TGCGCCAGCAGTGAGTCGCCAGGGGGGAACACTGAAGCTTTCTTT. As protein: CASSESPGGNTEAFF.

The chain recombines TRBV2 with TRBJ2-7, with a weak D call TRBD1 (6 bases). The V and J ends lost 2 bases and 2 bases respectively, with 10 bases between them. The CDR3 length is 14 residues. Germline assignment: CDR1 SNHLY and CDR2 FYNNEI. The CDR3 region has the DNA TGTGCCAGCAGTGAACAGGGGCGGACCTACGAGCAGTACTTC. It encodes CASSEQGRTYEQYF.

This clone was counted a few times. This chain uses TRBV18 with TRBJ1-1, with D unclear. The CDR3 has 13 residues. V was cut by 2 bases and J by 4 bases, with 8 bases left in between. The V gene's germline CDR1 is KGHSH and CDR2 LQKENI. CDR3 loop: CASSPGAGTEAFF. CDR3 coding DNA: TGTGCCAGCTCACCAGGTGCGGGCACTGAAGCTTTCTTT.

The V gene is TRBV6-5, the J gene TRBJ2-1; TRBD1 aligns across 8 bases. The ends lost 5 bases at V and 6 bases at J; junction bases unmatched: 6. The CDR3 covers 14 residues. Germline V gene sequence: CDR1 MNHEY, CDR2 SVGAGI. The CDR3 spells CASSLTGGFNEQFF. The CDR3 coding sequence is TGTGCCAGCAGTCTCACAGGGGGATTCAATGAGCAGTTCTTC.

The chain carries TRBV30 and TRBJ2-5; D call uncertain. The germline V gene has CDR1 GTSNPN and CDR2 SVGIG (reference sequence). The V end lost 0 bases, the J end lost 6 bases, and 5 bases lay between the germline ends. This CDR3 has 11 amino acids. CDR3 in amino acids: CAWSVLQTQYF. CDR3 nucleotides: TGTGCCTGGAGTGTACTTCAGACCCAGTACTTC. The full variable domain, completed using reference TRBV30 and TRBJ2-5, is SQTIHQWPATLVQPVGSPLSLECTVEGTSNPNLYWYRQAAGRGLQLLFYSVGIGQISSEVPQNLSASRPQDRQFILSSKKLLLSDSGFYLCAWSVLQTQYFGPGTRLLVL.

The chain combines TRBV3-1 (or the pseudogene TRBV3-2) with TRBJ1-3; no clear D gene. V was shortened by 4 bases and J by 3 bases, with 10 bases between the two germline ends. CDR3 size: 14 residues. Germline values: CDR1 LGHDT, CDR2 YNNKEL (reference sequence). The CDR3 sequence: CASSPARVGNTIYF. DNA of the CDR3: TGTGCCAGCAGCCCCGCCCGGGTTGGAAACACCATATATTTT.

Comment on this clone: Other DNA sequences in this specimen translate into the identical CDR3. The chain couples TRBV2 to TRBJ2-2, with a possible D match to TRBD1 (5 bases). The CDR3 runs to 15 residues. Germline-derived CDR1 and CDR2 are SNHLY and FYNNEI. Trimming shortened V by 4 bases and J by 4 bases, and 13 bases separated the two germline ends. This CDR3 is CASSGQGAGTGELFF. The CDR3 DNA follows: TGTGCCAGCAGTGGACAAGGGGCCGGCACCGGGGAGCTGTTTTTT.

The chain links TRBV9 to TRBJ1-2, with D tentatively TRBD1 (5 bases). Germline V gene sequence: CDR1 SGDLS, CDR2 YYNGEE. V shed 0 bases and J shed 8 bases, with 11 bases lying between them. The CDR3 totals 13 residues. CDR3 in DNA: TGTGCCAGCAGCGTAGCTACAGGAGGGGGCTACACCTTC. Its protein is CASSVATGGGYTF.

This clone appeared a single time. This chain links TRBV12-5 with TRBJ1-2; maybe TRBD1 (5 bases). The CDR3 is made up of 14 amino acids. V lost 1 base and J lost 0, with 6 bases in between. CDR1 and CDR2 from the germline V gene are LGHNT and FRNRAP. The CDR3 DNA reads as TGTGCTAGTGGTTTGGAGACAGCTAACTATGGCTACACCTTC. Residues: CASGLETANYGYTF.

This chain connects TRBV6-5 to TRBJ1-1; D perhaps matches TRBD1 (6 bases). V was trimmed by 6 bases and J by 2 bases, leaving 13 bases between them. Germline V gene data show CDR1 as MNHEY and CDR2 as SVGAGI. The CDR3 has 14 amino acids. The CDR3 sequence: CASSRDTDNTEAFF. CDR3 bases: TGTGCCAGCAGCCGGGACACTGATAACACTGAAGCTTTCTTT.

This sequence joins TRBV5-1 and TRBJ1-4, with D possibly matching TRBD1 (6 bases). Trimming pared 3 bases from V and 7 bases from J, leaving 19 bases between. The germline V gene has CDR1 SGHRS and CDR2 YFSETQ. This CDR3 has 16 residues. The CDR3 DNA reads TGCGCCAGCAGCTCCCGACCAGGGGCATCGCTTGAAAAACTGTTTTTT. Its translation: CASSSRPGASLEKLFF.

The chain employs TRBV15 and TRBJ1-5; maybe TRBD1 (5 bases). Germline loops: CDR1 LNHNV, CDR2 YYDKDF (reference sequence). V lost 5 bases to trimming and J lost 0 bases, with 11 bases between them. This CDR3 is 15 amino acids long. The CDR3 spells CATSPGGFSNQPQHF. The CDR3, as DNA: TGTGCCACCAGCCCGGGGGGGTTTAGCAATCAGCCCCAGCATTTT.

The V call is TRBV5-1, the J call TRBJ1-4; D might be TRBD1 (5 bases). Trimming pared 1 base from V and 3 bases from J, leaving 7 bases between. In germline, CDR1 is SGHRS, CDR2 YFSETQ. The CDR3 length is 14 residues. This CDR3 reads CASSLTGSNEKLFF. The DNA for the CDR3 is TGCGCCAGCAGCTTGACAGGCTCTAATGAAAAACTGTTTTTT.

The chain employs TRBV2 and TRBJ2-5, with TRBD1 identical over 11 bases. After removal of 0 bases from V and 4 bases from J, the junction contained 1 base not matched to a gene. This CDR3 region has 15 residues. Germline V gene data show CDR1 as SNHLY and CDR2 as FYNNEI. This CDR3 is CASSEAGTGGETQYF. CDR3 nucleotides: TGTGCCAGCAGTGAAGCCGGGACAGGGGGAGAGACCCAGTACTTC.

This sequence joins TRBV11-2 and TRBJ2-5, with 11 bases that match TRBD2. J lost 3 bases, V lost 4 bases, and 4 bases had no gene match. The CDR3 contains 15 residues. Germline CDR1 SGHAT, CDR2 FQNNGV. The CDR3 spells CASSSQGLAEETQYF. The CDR3 coding sequence is TGTGCCAGCAGCTCCCAGGGACTAGCGGAAGAGACCCAGTACTTC.

J is TRBJ2-7 and V is TRBV3-1 (or the pseudogene TRBV3-2); D is possibly TRBD1 (5 bases). The CDR3 runs to 14 residues. CDR1 and CDR2 (germline): LGHDT, YNNKEL (reference sequence). V shed 1 base and J shed 0 bases, with 7 bases lying between them. The CDR3 is CASSQGQHSYEQYF. The CDR3 coding sequence is TGTGCCAGCAGCCAAGGACAGCACTCCTACGAGCAGTACTTC.